This T cell receptor beta chain emerged from a study of CD8+CD57+ T cells in acquired aplastic anemia. Overall study context: Each DNA sample taken from sorted CD4+ and CD8+ cells came to approximately 3.3 ug on average. On average, healthy donors gave some 11 million reads for CD4+ cells. Study-level results: Patients showed no significant difference from controls in CD8+ Simpson's diversity. Between patients and controls, over 25 CD8+ CDR3 sequences were found in common.

Regarding this clonotype: Its matching antigen is unknown.

The template for TCR beta VDJ and CDR3 sequence profiling was genomic DNA. TCRdb passed the reads through MiXCR, listing each CDR3 protein once. The sample has hundreds of thousands of distinct CDR3 sequences, about two thirds seen once; the top ten hold 4%. Looked up from germline, CDR1 is SGHTA and CDR2 is FQGNSA. This CDR3 comprises 14 residues. The clonotype originates from a human donor in good health, serving as a control. This chain connects TRBV7-2 to TRBJ2-6; D not certain. The tail of the sequence fits TRBJ1-2 better, so the J call may be wrong. Sequenced material: sorted CD4+, CD8+, or CD8+CD57+ T cells (not recorded which) from PBMCs. The CDR3 region is CASSAHPEARGYTF. CDR3 bases: TGTGCCAGCAGCGCACACCCGGAGGCTAGGGGCTACACCTTC.